This paragraph covers one T cell receptor (beta chain) sequence. This specimen comes from a study of blood T cell repertoires in COVID-19. Overall study: Italy, Spain and the United States were the sources of the convalescent and acute COVID-19 samples.

Method: immunoSEQ multiplex PCR; TCRdb's copy keeps in-frame clones and lacks some. The sample lists about 270,000 clones, 75% to 90% seen once, with 13% in the top ten. This CDR3 spans 14 amino acids. The V end was cut by 1 base, the J end by 8 bases, with 14 bases between. Germline loops: CDR1 LGHNA, CDR2 YNFKEQ. The rearrangement joins TRBV4-2 to TRBJ1-2; D is perhaps TRBD1 (6 bases). Specimen: peripheral blood. The clonotype was recovered from a woman aged 65 to 85 with COVID-19, enrolled during active disease. CDR3 protein: CASSQAGVSGGYTF. CDR3 in DNA: TGTGCCAGCAGCCAAGCAGGGGTGTCGGGGGGCTACACCTTC.